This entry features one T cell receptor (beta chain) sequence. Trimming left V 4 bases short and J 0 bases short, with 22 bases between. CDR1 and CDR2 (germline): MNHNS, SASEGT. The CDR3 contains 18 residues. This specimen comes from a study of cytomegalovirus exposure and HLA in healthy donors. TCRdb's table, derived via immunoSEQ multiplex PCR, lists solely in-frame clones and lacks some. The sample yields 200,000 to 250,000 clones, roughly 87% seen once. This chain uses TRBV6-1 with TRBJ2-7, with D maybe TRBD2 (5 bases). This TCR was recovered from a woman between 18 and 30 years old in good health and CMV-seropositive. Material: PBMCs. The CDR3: CASSVRGSLKAYSYEQYF. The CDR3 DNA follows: TGTGCCAGCAGTGTCAGAGGGTCCCTCAAGGCTTACTCCTACGAGCAGTACTTC.